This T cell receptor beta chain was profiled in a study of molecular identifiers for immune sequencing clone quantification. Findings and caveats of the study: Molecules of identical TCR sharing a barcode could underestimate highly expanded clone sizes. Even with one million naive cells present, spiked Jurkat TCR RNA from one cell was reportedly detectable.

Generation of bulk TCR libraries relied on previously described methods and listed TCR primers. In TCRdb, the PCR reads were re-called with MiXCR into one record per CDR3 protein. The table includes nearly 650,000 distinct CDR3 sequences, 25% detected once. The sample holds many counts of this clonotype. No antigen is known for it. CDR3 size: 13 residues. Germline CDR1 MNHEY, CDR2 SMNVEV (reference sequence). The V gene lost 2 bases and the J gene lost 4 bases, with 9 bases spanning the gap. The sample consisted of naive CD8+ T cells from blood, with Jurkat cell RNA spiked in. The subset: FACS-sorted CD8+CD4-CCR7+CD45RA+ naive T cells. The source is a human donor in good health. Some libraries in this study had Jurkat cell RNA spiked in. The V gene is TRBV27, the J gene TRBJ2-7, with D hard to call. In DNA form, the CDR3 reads TGTGCCAGCAGTTTAAGCCCCTCGTACGAGCAGTACTTC. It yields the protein CASSLSPSYEQYF.